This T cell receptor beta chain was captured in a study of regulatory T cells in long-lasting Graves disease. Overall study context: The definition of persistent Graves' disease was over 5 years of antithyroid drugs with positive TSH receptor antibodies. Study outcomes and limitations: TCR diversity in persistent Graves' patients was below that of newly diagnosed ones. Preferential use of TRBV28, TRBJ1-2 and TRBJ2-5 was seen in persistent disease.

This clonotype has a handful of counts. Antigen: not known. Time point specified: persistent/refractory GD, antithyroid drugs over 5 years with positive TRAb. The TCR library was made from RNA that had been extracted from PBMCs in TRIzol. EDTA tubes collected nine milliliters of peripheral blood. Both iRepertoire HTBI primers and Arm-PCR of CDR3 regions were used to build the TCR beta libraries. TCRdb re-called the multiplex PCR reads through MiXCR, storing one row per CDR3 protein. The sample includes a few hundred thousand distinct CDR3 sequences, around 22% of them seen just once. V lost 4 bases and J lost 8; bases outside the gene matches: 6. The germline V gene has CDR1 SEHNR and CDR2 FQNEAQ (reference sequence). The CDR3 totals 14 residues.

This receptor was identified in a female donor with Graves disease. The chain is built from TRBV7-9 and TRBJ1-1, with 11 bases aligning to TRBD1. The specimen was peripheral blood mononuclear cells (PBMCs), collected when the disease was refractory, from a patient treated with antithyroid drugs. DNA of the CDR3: TGTGCCAGCAGCTCGGACAGGGGGCAGGGGGAAGCTTTCTTT. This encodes CASSSDRGQGEAFF.